These 17 T cell receptor beta chains were all obtained from the same sample, sequenced in a study of breast tumors, draining lymph nodes, adjacent tissues. TCRdb re-called the multiplex PCR reads with MiXCR, one entry per CDR3 protein. The profile shows under 250,000 distinct CDR3 sequences, approximately 29% of them singletons. Axillary draining lymph nodes of breast cancer patients supplied the node samples. The sequencing sample was made of axillary lymph node tissue. These receptors originate from a female donor with breast cancer. Some clones in this sample may be carry-over from other donors' samples.

This clonotype was seen a single time. V is TRBV15 and J is TRBJ1-2; 7 bases align to TRBD1. From germline, CDR1 is LNHNV and CDR2 YYDKDF (reference sequence). The CDR3 contains 18 residues. The V gene end was trimmed by 4 bases and the J gene end by 6 bases; junction bases not matched to a gene: 20. DNA for the CDR3: TGTGCCACCAGCACGACAGGGCCCTACAATGAGCAGGGTGATGGCTACACCTTC. As protein: CATSTTGPYNEQGDGYTF.

This clonotype was counted ten times or more. The V and J genes are TRBV5-8 and TRBJ2-7; D is perhaps TRBD1 (6 bases). Germline values: CDR1 SGHTS, CDR2 YDEGEE. The CDR3 length is 13 residues. V lost 4 bases to trimming and J lost 6 bases, with 14 bases between them. The CDR3 region has the DNA TGTGCCAGCAGCGGAACAGGGTTCGGCGAGCAGTACTTC. Its translation: CASSGTGFGEQYF.

To note about this clonotype: Possible read error: a much larger clone is one base away. The V and J genes are TRBV12-3 or TRBV12-4 and TRBJ2-7; D possibly corresponds to TRBD2 (5 bases). The CDR3 spans 16 residues. V lost 3 bases, J lost 3 bases, and 18 bases lay in between. CDR3 protein: CASSFGVVGVGYEQYF. CDR3 coding DNA: TGTGCCAGCAGTTTCGGGGTTGTGGGAGTCGGCTACGAGCAGTACTTC.

J is TRBJ2-1 and V is TRBV5-5, with 10 positions matching TRBD1. Trimming took 1 base from V and 8 from J; bases not matched to a gene: 6. Looked up from germline, CDR1 is SGHKS and CDR2 is YYEKEE (reference sequence). The CDR3 runs 15 residues. CDR3 sequence: CASSLMDRGIHEQFF. The CDR3 nucleotides read TGTGCCAGCAGCTTGATGGACAGGGGGATCCATGAGCAGTTCTTC.

The chain recombines TRBV29-1 with TRBJ2-1; 13 nucleotides line up with TRBD2. J gave up 5 bases and V 3 bases, and 13 bases lay outside the gene matches. The CDR3 is 18 residues long. The germline CDR1 and CDR2 sequences are SQVTM and ANQGSEA. In DNA, the CDR3 is TGCAGCGTTGACCCTTACCAGACTAGCGGGGGGTCCGACAATGAGCAGTTCTTC. Amino acid sequence: CSVDPYQTSGGSDNEQFF.

This clonotype has a count of ten or more. The CDR3 here is CASSTGLAGYPYEQYF. CDR3 nucleotides: TGTGCCAGCAGCACGGGACTAGCGGGATATCCCTACGAGCAGTACTTC. V usage is TRBV5-6 and J usage is TRBJ2-7; TRBD2 matches at 13 bases. This CDR3 has 16 amino acids. Germline V gene sequence: CDR1 SGHDT, CDR2 YYEEEE. After removal of 4 bases from V and 2 bases from J, the junction contained 6 bases not matched to a gene.

This clonotype was seen repeatedly, ten times or more. This sequence joins TRBV6-4 and TRBJ2-3; D assignment may be TRBD1 or TRBD2 (5 bases each). V was pared by 3 bases and J by 3 bases, with 10 bases between. The CDR3 totals 14 residues. Germline assignment: CDR1 MRHNA and CDR2 SNTAGT. CDR3 loop: CASSEFGGTDTQYF. CDR3 nucleotide sequence: TGTGCCAGCAGTGAATTTGGGGGAACAGATACGCAGTATTTT.

This clonotype was picked up many times. This chain uses TRBV5-4 with TRBJ1-2, with D maybe TRBD1 (6 bases). The CDR3 sequence is 14 residues long. V was shortened by 3 bases and J by 3 bases, with 12 bases between the two germline ends. Looked up from germline, CDR1 is SGHNT and CDR2 is YYREEE (reference sequence). Here the CDR3 reads CASSSTGLDYGYTF. CDR3 in DNA: TGTGCCAGCAGCTCCACAGGGCTGGACTATGGCTACACCTTC.

On this clonotype: Possible read error: a much larger clone is one base away. The chain carries TRBV3-1 and TRBJ2-7, with TRBD2 matching 11 bases. V trimming: 0 bases; J trimming: 9 bases; junction bases outside the gene matches: 7. Germline V gene data show CDR1 as LGHDT and CDR2 as YNNKEL (reference sequence). This CDR3 is built from 15 residues. CDR3 sequence reads: CASSQELAGVSGQYF. The DNA of the CDR3 is TGTGCCAGCAGCCAAGAACTAGCGGGAGTAAGCGGGCAGTACTTC.

This sequence joins TRBV5-6 and TRBJ2-5; 7 nucleotides match TRBD1. The V segment lost 0 bases and the J segment 6 bases; nucleotides outside the gene matches: 23. This CDR3 spans 20 amino acids. Germline assignment: CDR1 SGHDT and CDR2 YYEEEE. DNA for the CDR3: TGTGCCAGCAGCTTGGTCGACAGGGCTTTGGGCACGGGCCGGGGAAAGACCCAGTACTTC. It encodes CASSLVDRALGTGRGKTQYF.

This clonotype was found many times. The rearrangement joins TRBV19 to TRBJ1-5, with 8 bases aligning to TRBD1. V was pared by 5 bases and J by 6 bases, with 6 bases of the junction left unmatched. The length of the CDR3 is 14 residues. Per germline, CDR1 LNHDA and CDR2 SQIVND (reference sequence). CDR3 in amino acids: CASSSRGRVQPQHF. The CDR3 nucleotides are TGTGCCAGTAGTTCCAGGGGGCGGGTTCAGCCCCAGCATTTT. Variable domain in full (rest from reference TRBV19 and TRBJ1-5): DGGITQSPKYLFRKEGQNVTLSCEQNLNHDAMYWYRQDPGQGLRLIYYSQIVNDFQKGDIAEGYSVSREKKESFPLTVTSAQKNPTAFYLCASSSRGRVQPQHFGDGTRLSIL.

This clonotype was detected many times. This chain connects TRBV7-9 to TRBJ2-6; no definite D call. Per the germline V gene, CDR1 is SEHNR and CDR2 is FQNEAQ (reference sequence). This CDR3 has 15 residues. Trimming shortened V by 3 bases and J by 4 bases, and 10 bases separated the two germline ends. The CDR3: CASSFQSGGANVLTF. The CDR3 DNA reads TGTGCCAGCAGCTTTCAGTCAGGCGGGGCCAACGTCCTGACTTTC.

This clonotype was counted ten times or more. The J gene is TRBJ1-3, the V gene TRBV28; no definite D call. The CDR3 has 16 residues. Trimming took off 0 bases at V and 0 bases at J, with 9 bases between the two ends. Looked up from germline, CDR1 is MDHEN and CDR2 is SYDVKM. CDR3 bases: TGTGCCAGCAGTTTATGGACGGGCCTCTCTGGAAACACCATATATTTT. Its protein product is CASSLWTGLSGNTIYF.

This clonotype has only a few counts. V is TRBV28 and J is TRBJ1-2; the D gene is possibly TRBD1 (5 bases). The V gene lost 7 bases and the J gene lost 2 bases, with 14 bases spanning the gap. The CDR3 runs to 14 residues. The germline CDR1 and CDR2 sequences are MDHEN and SYDVKM. The CDR3 reads CASIRDRLNYGYTF. In DNA, the CDR3 is TGTGCCAGCATTCGGGACCGACTAAACTATGGCTACACCTTC.

The V gene is TRBV29-1, the J gene TRBJ1-2, with a weak D call TRBD1 (5 bases). Per germline, CDR1 SQVTM and CDR2 ANQGSEA. The CDR3 loop spans 12 amino acids. The V end lost 8 bases, the J end lost 5 bases, and 15 bases lay between the germline ends. CDR3 region: CSQDGTLYGYTF. CDR3 DNA sequence: TGCAGCCAAGACGGGACCTTGTATGGCTACACCTTC. Full variable domain (remainder filled in from reference TRBV29-1 and TRBJ1-2): SAVISQKPSRDICQRGTSLTIQCQVDSQVTMMFWYRQQPGQSLTLIATANQGSEATYESGFVIDKFPISRPNLTFSTLTVSNMSPEDSSIYLCSQDGTLYGYTFGSGTRLTVV.

Notes on this clonotype: This may stem from a read error, because a much larger clone lies one nucleotide away. The chain recombines TRBV18 with TRBJ2-1; the D call may be TRBD1 or TRBD2 (5 bases each). This CDR3 is 12 amino acids long. CDR1 and CDR2 from the germline V gene are KGHSH and LQKENI. The CDR3: CASSYRDGEQLF. The CDR3 DNA reads TGTGCCAGCTCATACCGGGACGGAGAGCAGCTCTTC.

This clonotype was seen ten or more times. This chain links TRBV24-1 with TRBJ2-1; D unresolved. Germline V gene lookup returns CDR1 KGHDR and CDR2 SFDVKD. This CDR3 is built from 12 residues. The ends were cut back, 4 bases at V and 0 bases at J, with 0 bases in the middle. The CDR3 region is CATSDSYNEQFF. For the CDR3, the DNA is TGTGCCACCAGTGACTCCTACAATGAGCAGTTCTTC.